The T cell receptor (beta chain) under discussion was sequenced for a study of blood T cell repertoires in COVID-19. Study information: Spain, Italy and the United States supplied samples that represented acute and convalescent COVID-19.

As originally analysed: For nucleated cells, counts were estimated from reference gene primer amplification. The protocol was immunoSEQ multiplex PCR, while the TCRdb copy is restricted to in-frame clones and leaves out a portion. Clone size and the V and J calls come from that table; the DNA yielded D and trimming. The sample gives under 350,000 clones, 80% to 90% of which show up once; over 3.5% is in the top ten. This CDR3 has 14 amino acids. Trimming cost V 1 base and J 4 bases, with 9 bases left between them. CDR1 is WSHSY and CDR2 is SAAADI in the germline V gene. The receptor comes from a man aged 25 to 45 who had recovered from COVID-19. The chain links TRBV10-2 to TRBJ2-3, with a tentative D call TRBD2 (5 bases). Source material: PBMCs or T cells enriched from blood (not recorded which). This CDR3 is CASSEWESADTQYF. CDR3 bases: TGCGCCAGCAGTGAGTGGGAGAGTGCAGATACGCAGTATTTT.